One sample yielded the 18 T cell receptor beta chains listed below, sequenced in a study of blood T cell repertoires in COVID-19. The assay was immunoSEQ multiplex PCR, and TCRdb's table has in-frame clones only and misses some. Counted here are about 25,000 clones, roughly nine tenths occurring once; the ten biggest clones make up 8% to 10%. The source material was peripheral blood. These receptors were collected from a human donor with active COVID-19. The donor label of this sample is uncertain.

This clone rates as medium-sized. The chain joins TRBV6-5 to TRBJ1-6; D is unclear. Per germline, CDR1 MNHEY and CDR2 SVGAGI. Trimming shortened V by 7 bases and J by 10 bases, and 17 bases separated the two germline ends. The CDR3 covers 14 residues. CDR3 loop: CASNPRERESPLHF. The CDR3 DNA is TGTGCCAGCAACCCCCGAGAGAGGGAATCACCCCTCCACTTT.

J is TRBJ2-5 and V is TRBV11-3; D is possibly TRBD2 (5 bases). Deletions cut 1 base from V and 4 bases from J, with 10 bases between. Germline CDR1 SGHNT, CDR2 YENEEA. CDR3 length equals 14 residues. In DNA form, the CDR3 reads TGTGCCAGCAGCTTAGGTGTCGAGGGAGAGACCCAGTACTTC. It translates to CASSLGVEGETQYF.

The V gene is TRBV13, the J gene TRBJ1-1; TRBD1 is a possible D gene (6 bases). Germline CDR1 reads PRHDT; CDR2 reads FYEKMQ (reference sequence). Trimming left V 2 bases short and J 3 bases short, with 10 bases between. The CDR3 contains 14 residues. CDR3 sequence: CASSLIRTDTEAFF. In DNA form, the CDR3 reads TGTGCCAGCAGCTTAATACGGACAGACACTGAAGCTTTCTTT.

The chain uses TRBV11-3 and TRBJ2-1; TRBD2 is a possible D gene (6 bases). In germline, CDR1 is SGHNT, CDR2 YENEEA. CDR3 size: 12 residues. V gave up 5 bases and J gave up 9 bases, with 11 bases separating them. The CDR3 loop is CASSPRESEQFF. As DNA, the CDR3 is TGTGCCAGCAGCCCTCGGGAGTCTGAGCAGTTCTTC. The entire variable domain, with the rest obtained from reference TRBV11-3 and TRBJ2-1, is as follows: EAGVVQSPRYKIIEKKQPVAFWCNPISGHNTLYWYLQNLGQGPELLIRYENEEAVDDSQLPKDRFSAERLKGVDSTLKIQPAELGDSAVYLCASSPRESEQFFGPGTRLTVL.

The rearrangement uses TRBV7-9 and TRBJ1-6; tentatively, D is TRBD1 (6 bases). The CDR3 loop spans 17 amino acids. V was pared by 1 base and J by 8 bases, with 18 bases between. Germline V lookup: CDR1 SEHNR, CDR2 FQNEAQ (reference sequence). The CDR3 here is CASSLGEGGKVDSPLHF. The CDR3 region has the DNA TGTGCCAGCAGCTTAGGTGAAGGGGGAAAGGTGGATTCACCCCTCCACTTT.

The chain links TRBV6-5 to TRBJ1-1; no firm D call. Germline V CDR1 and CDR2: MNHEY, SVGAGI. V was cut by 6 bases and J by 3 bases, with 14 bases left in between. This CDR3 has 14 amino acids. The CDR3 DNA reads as TGTGCCAGCAGACCCCGGGAGTCCCACACTGAAGCTTTCTTT. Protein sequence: CASRPRESHTEAFF.

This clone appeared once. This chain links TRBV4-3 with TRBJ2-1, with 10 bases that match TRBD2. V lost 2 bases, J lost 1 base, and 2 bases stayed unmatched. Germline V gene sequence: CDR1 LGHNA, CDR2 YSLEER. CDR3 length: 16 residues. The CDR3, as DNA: TGCGCCAGCAGCCAAACTAGCGGGGAATCCTACAATGAGCAGTTCTTC. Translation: CASSQTSGESYNEQFF.

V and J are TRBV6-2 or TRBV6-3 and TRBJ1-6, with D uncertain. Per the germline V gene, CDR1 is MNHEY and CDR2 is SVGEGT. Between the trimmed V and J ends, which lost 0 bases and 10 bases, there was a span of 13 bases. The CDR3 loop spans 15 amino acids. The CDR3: CASSYSTRGGSPLHF. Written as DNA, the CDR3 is TGTGCCAGCAGTTACTCGACCCGGGGTGGATCACCCCTCCACTTT.

The CDR3 region is CASSYTGELFF. The CDR3 DNA follows: TGTGCCAGCAGTTATACCGGGGAGCTGTTTTTT. V usage is TRBV25-1 and J usage is TRBJ2-2; D unresolved. Trimming shortened V by 5 bases and J by 5 bases, and 3 bases separated the two germline ends. CDR3 size: 11 residues. The germline gives CDR1 MGHDK, CDR2 SYGVNS.

Here the CDR3 DNA reads TGCGCCAGCAGGTTACAGGGTGCCGGCGAGCAGTACTTC. It specifies CASRLQGAGEQYF. The gene calls are TRBV10-1 and TRBJ2-7; weak D call: TRBD1 (6 bases). V was trimmed by 6 bases and J by 6 bases, leaving 15 bases between them. This CDR3 region has 13 residues. Germline assignment: CDR1 WNHNN and CDR2 SYGVQD (reference sequence).

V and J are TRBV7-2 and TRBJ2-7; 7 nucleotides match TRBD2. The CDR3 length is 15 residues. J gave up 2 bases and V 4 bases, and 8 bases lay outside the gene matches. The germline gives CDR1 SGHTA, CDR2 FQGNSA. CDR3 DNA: TGTGCCAGCAGCTATATAGCGGGCACTACCTACGAGCAGTACTTC. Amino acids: CASSYIAGTTYEQYF.

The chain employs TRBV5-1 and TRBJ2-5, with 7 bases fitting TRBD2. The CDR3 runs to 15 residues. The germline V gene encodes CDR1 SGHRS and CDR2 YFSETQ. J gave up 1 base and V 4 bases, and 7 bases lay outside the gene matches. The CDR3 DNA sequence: TGCGCCAGCAGCCCGACTAGCCAGTCCCAAGAGACCCAGTACTTC. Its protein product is CASSPTSQSQETQYF.

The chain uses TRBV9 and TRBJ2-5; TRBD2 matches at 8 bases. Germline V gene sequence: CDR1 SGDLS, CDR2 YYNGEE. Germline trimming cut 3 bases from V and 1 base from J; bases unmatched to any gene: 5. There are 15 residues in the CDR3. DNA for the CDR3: TGTGCCAGCAGCGGCAGCGGGAGCCGCCAAGAGACCCAGTACTTC. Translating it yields CASSGSGSRQETQYF.

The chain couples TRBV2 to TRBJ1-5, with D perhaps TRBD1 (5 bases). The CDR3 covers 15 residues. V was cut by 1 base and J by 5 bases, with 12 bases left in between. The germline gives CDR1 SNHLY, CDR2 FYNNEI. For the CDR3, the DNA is TGTGCCAGCAGTGAAGTTTGGGGGGGATATCAGCCCCAGCATTTT. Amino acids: CASSEVWGGYQPQHF.

The CDR3 region is CASSVGGSASYNEQFF. CDR3 nucleotide sequence: TGTGCCAGCAGCGTAGGCGGGAGTGCGTCCTACAATGAGCAGTTCTTC. The chain employs TRBV9 and TRBJ2-1, with TRBD2 matching 7 bases. The length of the CDR3 is 16 residues. Germline V CDR1 and CDR2: SGDLS, YYNGEE. After removal of 0 bases from V and 1 base from J, the junction contained 4 bases not matched to a gene. Using reference TRBV9 and TRBJ2-1 for the parts outside the CDR3, the full variable domain is DSGVTQTPKHLITATGQRVTLRCSPRSGDLSVYWYQQSLDQGLQFLIQYYNGEERAKGNILERFSAQQFPDLHSELNLSSLELGDSALYFCASSVGGSASYNEQFFGPGTRLTVL.

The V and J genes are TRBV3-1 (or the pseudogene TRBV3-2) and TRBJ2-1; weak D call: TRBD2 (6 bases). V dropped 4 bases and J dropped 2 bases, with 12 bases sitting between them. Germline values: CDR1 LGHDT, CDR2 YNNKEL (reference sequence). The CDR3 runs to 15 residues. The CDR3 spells CASSRVGGTYNEQFF. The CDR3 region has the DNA TGTGCCAGCAGCCGCGTCGGGGGAACCTACAATGAGCAGTTCTTC.

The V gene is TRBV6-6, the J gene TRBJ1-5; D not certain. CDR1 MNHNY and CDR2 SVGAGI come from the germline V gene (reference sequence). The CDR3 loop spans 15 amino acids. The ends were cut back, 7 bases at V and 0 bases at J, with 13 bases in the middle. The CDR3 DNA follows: TGTGCCAGCAAAACCGACTCTTATAGCAATCAGCCCCAGCATTTT. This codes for CASKTDSYSNQPQHF.

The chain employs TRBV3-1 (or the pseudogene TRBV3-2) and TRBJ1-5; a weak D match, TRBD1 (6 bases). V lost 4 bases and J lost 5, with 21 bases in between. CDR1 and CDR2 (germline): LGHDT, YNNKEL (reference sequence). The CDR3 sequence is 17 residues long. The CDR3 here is CASSLGGGPVGHQPQHF. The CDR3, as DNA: TGTGCCAGCAGCCTGGGCGGGGGCCCGGTGGGTCATCAGCCCCAGCATTTT.